These 10 T cell receptor beta chains came from one sample sequenced in a study of cytomegalovirus exposure and HLA in healthy donors (dated by TCRdb to 2017 to 2019). Library creation used the immunoSEQ multiplex PCR assay. A mixture of 60 forward primers for TCR Vbeta segments and 13 reverse primers for TCR Jbeta segments was used in the multiplex PCR. TCRdb limited this immuneACCESS table to in-frame rearrangements with V and J called. A share of clones is missing; checked studies link under half to unresolved V genes, and the rest is unexplained. Present in this sample are about 130,000 clones, about 79% of which were seen just once. The ten most abundant clones make up 1.5% to 2.5% of the sample. Sequences were obtained from PBMCs. Receptors were obtained from a man aged 45-65 years in good health and CMV-seronegative.

The chain has TRBV27 and TRBJ2-6; D gene uncertain. In germline, CDR1 is MNHEY, CDR2 SMNVEV (reference sequence). The CDR3 covers 16 residues. The V and J ends lost 1 base and 0 bases respectively, with 7 bases between them. The CDR3 sequence: CASSLFYPSGANVLTF. The CDR3 nucleotides are TGTGCCAGCAGTTTATTCTACCCCTCTGGGGCCAACGTCCTGACTTTC. Using reference TRBV27 and TRBJ2-6 for the parts outside the CDR3, the full variable domain is EAQVTQNPRYLITVTGKKLTVTCSQNMNHEYMSWYRQDPGLGLRQIYYSMNVEVTDKGDVPEGYKVSRKEKRNFPLILESPSPNQTSLYFCASSLFYPSGANVLTFGAGSRLTVL.

The table lists this clone with a few counts. The V call is TRBV19, the J call TRBJ1-5; no clear D. Germline CDR1 is LNHDA and CDR2 is SQIVND (reference sequence). The V gene lost 0 bases and the J gene lost 7 bases, with 10 bases spanning the gap. The CDR3 totals 14 residues. This CDR3 is CASSIDLMRQPQHF. CDR3 sequence (DNA): TGTGCCAGTAGTATAGATCTTATGCGACAGCCCCAGCATTTT.

This sequence joins TRBV7-6 and TRBJ2-5; 7 bases fit TRBD1. The J call may be mistaken, given a closer DNA end match to TRBJ2-7. CDR1 SGHVS and CDR2 FNYEAQ come from the germline V gene. CDR3 length: 13 amino acids. The CDR3 region has the DNA TGTGCCAGCAGCTTAGGGCAGGGGGACGAGCAGTACTTC. Amino acids: CASSLGQGDEQYF.

Notes on this clone: Germline and junction disagree at one end, which may indicate a read error. CDR3 loop: CSVKDPNTDTQYF. The CDR3 nucleotides read TGCAGCGTTAAAGACCCAAACACAGATACGCAGTATTTT. The chain recombines TRBV29-1 with TRBJ2-3; D gene ambiguous. CDR1 is SQVTM, CDR2 ANQGSEA, per germline. The CDR3 sequence is 13 residues long.

J is TRBJ1-1 and V is TRBV11-2, with D perhaps matching TRBD1 (5 bases). The CDR3 has 16 residues. V lost 0 bases and J lost 4, with 15 bases in between. The V gene's germline CDR1 is SGHAT and CDR2 FQNNGV. CDR3 loop: CASSLEVMEGSTEAFF. In DNA form, the CDR3 reads TGTGCCAGCAGCTTAGAGGTGATGGAGGGGAGCACTGAAGCTTTCTTT.

The V call is TRBV25-1, the J call TRBJ1-5; D is perhaps TRBD1 (5 bases). Germline values: CDR1 MGHDK, CDR2 SYGVNS. This CDR3 is 14 amino acids long. Trimming cost V 3 bases and J 9 bases, with 15 bases left between them. The CDR3 DNA follows: TGTGCCAGCAGTGACGGCATGCTGGGGGGGCCCCAGCATTTT. Residues: CASSDGMLGGPQHF.

The genes are TRBV6-1 and TRBJ1-1; perhaps TRBD1 as D (5 bases). Between the trimmed V and J ends, which lost 2 bases and 6 bases, there was a span of 10 bases. From germline, CDR1 is MNHNS and CDR2 SASEGT. CDR3 length equals 13 residues. CDR3 nucleotides: TGTGCCAGCAGTGAACCAGGGAGGGCTGAAGCTTTCTTT. Amino acid sequence: CASSEPGRAEAFF.

This clone came up a few times. The chain uses TRBV4-2 and TRBJ2-2; D possibly corresponds to TRBD2 (7 bases). The length of the CDR3 is 18 residues. Trimming removed 3 bases at V and 5 bases at J, with 22 bases between. Per the germline V gene, CDR1 is LGHNA and CDR2 is YNFKEQ. Here the CDR3 DNA reads TGTGCCAGCAGCCAGCGCGAAGGGGGGGGGCCGGAGACCGGGGAGCTGTTTTTT. Translation: CASSQREGGGPETGELFF.

The chain links TRBV13 to TRBJ1-1; no clear D. Germline V CDR1 and CDR2: PRHDT, FYEKMQ (reference sequence). With 5 bases removed from V and 2 bases from J, the gap between germline ends came to 18 bases. The CDR3 spans 16 residues. CDR3 nucleotides: TGTGCCAGCAGCACCCTTCAGCCAGACTATAACACTGAAGCTTTCTTT. Translating it yields CASSTLQPDYNTEAFF.

The chain is built from TRBV18 and TRBJ1-6; 9 bases line up with TRBD1. From germline, CDR1 is KGHSH and CDR2 LQKENI. The CDR3 loop spans 16 amino acids. J lost 9 bases, V lost 3 bases, and 9 bases had no gene match. The CDR3 DNA is TGTGCCAGCTCACCCCGGGACAGGGTCGGGGCTTCACCCCTCCACTTT. It translates to CASSPRDRVGASPLHF.